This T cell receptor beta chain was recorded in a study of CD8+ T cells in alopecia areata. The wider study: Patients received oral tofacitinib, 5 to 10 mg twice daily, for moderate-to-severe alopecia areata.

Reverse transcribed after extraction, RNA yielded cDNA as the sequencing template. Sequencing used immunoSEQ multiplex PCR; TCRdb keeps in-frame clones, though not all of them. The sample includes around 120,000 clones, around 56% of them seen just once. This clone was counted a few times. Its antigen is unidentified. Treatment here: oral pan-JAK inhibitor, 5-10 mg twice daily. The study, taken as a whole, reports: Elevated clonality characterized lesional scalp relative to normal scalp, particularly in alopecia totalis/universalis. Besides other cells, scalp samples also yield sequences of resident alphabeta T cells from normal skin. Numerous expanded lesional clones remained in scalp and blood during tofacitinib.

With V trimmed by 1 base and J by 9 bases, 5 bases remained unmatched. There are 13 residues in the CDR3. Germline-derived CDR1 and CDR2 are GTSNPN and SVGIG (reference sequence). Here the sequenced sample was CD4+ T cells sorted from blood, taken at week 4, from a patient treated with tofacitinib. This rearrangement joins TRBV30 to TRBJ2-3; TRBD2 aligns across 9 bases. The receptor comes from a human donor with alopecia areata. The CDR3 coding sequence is TGTGCCTGGAGTGGACCAGCGGGGGGCACGCAGTATTTT. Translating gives CAWSGPAGGTQYF.